Detailed here is one T cell receptor beta chain. Here immunoSEQ multiplex PCR was the method, and the copy in TCRdb shows in-frame clones only, minus some. Of more than 300,000 clones in the sample, under 90% were seen once. The data stem from a study of blood T cell repertoires in COVID-19. CDR3 length: 15 residues. Deletions cut 3 bases from V and 0 bases from J, with 11 bases between. From germline, CDR1 is LNHDA and CDR2 SQIVND (reference sequence). The sequence was obtained from a woman in her twenties or thirties with COVID-19, enrolled during active disease. The sequenced sample consisted of peripheral blood. V usage is TRBV19 and J usage is TRBJ1-1, with D perhaps matching TRBD1 (6 bases). The DNA for the CDR3 is TGTGCCAGTAGTATTACAGGGACTATGAACACTGAAGCTTTCTTT. Translation gives CASSITGTMNTEAFF.